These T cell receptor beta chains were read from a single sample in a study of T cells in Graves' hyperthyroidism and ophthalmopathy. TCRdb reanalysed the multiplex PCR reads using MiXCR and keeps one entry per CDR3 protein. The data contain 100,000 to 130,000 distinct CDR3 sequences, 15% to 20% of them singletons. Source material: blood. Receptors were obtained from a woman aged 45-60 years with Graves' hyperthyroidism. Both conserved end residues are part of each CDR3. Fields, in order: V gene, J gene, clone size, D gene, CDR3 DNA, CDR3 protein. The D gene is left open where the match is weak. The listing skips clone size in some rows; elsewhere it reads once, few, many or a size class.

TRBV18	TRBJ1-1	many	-	TGTGCCAGCTCACCTCGCCTAATGGGCACTGAAGCTTTCTTT	CASSPRLMGTEAFF
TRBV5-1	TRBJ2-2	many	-	TGCGCCAGCAGCTTGTTAGGCAGCCATAACACCGGGGAGCTGTTTTTT	CASSLLGSHNTGELFF
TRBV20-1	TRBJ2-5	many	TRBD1	TGCAGTGCTGGTCACCCCAGGGGGCAAGGAGAGACCCAGTACTTC	CSAGHPRGQGETQYF
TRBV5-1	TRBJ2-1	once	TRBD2	TGCGCCAGCAGCTTACTAGCGGTCAATGAGCAGTTCTTC	CASSLLAVNEQFF
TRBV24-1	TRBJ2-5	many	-	TGTGCCACCGGAGGGGGCGGCAGGGAGACCCAGTACTTC	CATGGGGRETQYF
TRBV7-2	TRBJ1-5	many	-	TGTGCCAGCAGCTCGTCGCCGATAAGCAATCAGCCCCAGCATTTT	CASSSSPISNQPQHF
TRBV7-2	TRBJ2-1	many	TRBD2	TGTGCCAGCACCAACCCCGGGACTAATTACAATGAGCAGTTCTTC	CASTNPGTNYNEQFF
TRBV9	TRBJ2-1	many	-	TGTGCCAGCAGCCTCGAGGGAAGCTCCTACAATGAGCAGTTCTTC	CASSLEGSSYNEQFF
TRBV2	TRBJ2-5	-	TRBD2	TGTGCCAGCAGTGAATGGTTAGCGGGAGGGAGCCAGACCCAGTACTTC	CASSEWLAGGSQTQYF
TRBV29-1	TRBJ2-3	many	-	TGCAGCGTTGAAGGTCGGAAGGGTCGTGAGGGCACAGATACGCAGTATTTT	CSVEGRKGREGTDTQYF
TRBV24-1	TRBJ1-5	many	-	TGTGCCACCAGTGATTCCGCGGCAGGGCATAATCAGCCCCAGCATTTT	CATSDSAAGHNQPQHF